Sequencing of this TCR beta chain was carried out in a study of blood T cell repertoires in COVID-19. Study in general: Sites in the United States, Italy and Spain provided acute and convalescent COVID-19 samples. Sources were T cells, B-cell-depleted T cells, or PBMCs; the material itself was cDNA or gDNA.

Per the original methods: Amplifying reference gene primers gave estimates of nucleated cell counts. Measured with immunoSEQ multiplex PCR; TCRdb has only the in-frame clones, and not every one. The V and J calls and clone size were taken over from that table, and D and trimming were inferred from the DNA. Found here are about 220,000 clones, more than 70% of them singletons; the top ten hold roughly 13%. The CDR3 has 15 amino acids. V was pared by 7 bases and J by 3 bases, with 13 bases between. Germline lookup yields CDR1 LNHDA and CDR2 SQIVND (reference sequence). Sequenced: peripheral blood. The chain recombines TRBV19 with TRBJ1-6; D is possibly TRBD1 (5 bases). This TCR derives from a human donor in a cohort sampled during active COVID-19. CDR3 sequence reads: CASTSQGLYNSPLHF. As DNA, the CDR3 is TGTGCCAGTACCAGCCAGGGCCTCTATAATTCACCCCTCCACTTT.